Detailed here is one T cell receptor beta chain. The sample is drawn from a study of OX40 agonist ivuxolimab in advanced cancers. Some clones are missing from TCRdb's copy, which holds only in-frame ones; the method was immunoSEQ multiplex PCR. The sample records about 71,000 clones, about 89% being singletons. The V segment lost 4 bases and the J segment 8 bases; nucleotides outside the gene matches: 11. The CDR3 consists of 15 residues. Germline CDR1 and CDR2: SGHTA and FQGNSA. This TCR derives from an adult with an advanced solid tumor such as melanoma, head and neck, liver or kidney cancer. This specimen was CD4+ or CD8+ T cells sorted from blood, taken in a trial of the OX40 agonist ivuxolimab. V and J are TRBV7-2 and TRBJ1-3; 7 bases fit TRBD1. CDR3 loop: CASSSNMGQWDTIYF. CDR3 coding DNA: TGTGCCAGCAGCTCCAATATGGGACAGTGGGACACCATATATTTT. Filled out from reference TRBV7-2 and TRBJ1-3, the complete variable domain reads GAGVSQSPSNKVTEKGKDVELRCDPISGHTALYWYRQSLGQGLEFLIYFQGNSAPDKSGLPSDRFSAERTGGSVSTLTIQRTQQEDSAVYLCASSSNMGQWDTIYFGEGSWLTVV.